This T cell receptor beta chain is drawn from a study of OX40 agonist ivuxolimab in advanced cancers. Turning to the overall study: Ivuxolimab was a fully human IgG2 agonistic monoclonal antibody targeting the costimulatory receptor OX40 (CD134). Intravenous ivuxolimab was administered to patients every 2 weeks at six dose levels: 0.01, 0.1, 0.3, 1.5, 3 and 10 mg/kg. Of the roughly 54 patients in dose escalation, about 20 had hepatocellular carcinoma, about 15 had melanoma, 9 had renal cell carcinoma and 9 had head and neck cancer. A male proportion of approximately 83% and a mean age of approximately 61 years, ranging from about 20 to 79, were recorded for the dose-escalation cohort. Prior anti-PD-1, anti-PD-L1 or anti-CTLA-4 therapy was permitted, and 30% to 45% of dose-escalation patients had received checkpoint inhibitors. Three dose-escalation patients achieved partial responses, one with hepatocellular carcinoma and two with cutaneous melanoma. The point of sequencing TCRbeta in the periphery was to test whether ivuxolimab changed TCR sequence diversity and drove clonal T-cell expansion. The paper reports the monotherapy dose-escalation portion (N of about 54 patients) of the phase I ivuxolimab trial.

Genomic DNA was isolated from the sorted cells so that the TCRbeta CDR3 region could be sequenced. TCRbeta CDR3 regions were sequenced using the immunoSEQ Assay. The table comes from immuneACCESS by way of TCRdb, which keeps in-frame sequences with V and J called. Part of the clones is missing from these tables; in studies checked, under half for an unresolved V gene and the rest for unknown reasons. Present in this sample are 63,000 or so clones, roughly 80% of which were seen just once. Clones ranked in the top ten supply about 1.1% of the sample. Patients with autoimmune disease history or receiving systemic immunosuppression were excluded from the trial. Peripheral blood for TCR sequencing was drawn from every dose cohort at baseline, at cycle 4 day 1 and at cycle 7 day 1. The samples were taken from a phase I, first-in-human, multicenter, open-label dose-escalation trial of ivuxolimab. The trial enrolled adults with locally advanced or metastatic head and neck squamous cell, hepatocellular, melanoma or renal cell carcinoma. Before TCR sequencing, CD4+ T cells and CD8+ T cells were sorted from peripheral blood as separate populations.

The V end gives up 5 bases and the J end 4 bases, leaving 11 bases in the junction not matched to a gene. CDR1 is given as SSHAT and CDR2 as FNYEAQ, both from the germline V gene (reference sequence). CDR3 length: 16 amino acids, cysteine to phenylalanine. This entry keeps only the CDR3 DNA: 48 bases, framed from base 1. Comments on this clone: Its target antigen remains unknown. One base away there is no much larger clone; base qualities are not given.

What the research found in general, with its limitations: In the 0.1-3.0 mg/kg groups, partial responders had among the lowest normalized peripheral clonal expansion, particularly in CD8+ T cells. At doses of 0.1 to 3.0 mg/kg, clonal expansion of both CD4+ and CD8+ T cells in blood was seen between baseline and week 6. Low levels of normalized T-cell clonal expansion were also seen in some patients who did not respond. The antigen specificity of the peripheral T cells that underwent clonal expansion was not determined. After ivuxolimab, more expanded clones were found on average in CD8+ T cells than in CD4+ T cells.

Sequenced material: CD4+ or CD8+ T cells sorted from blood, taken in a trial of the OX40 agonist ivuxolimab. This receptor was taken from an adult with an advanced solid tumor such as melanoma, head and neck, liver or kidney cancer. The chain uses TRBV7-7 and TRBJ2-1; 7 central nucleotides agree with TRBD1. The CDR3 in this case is CASSPIMTGIYNEQFF. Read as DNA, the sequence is TGTGCCAGCAGCCCCATTATGACAGGGATATACAATGAGCAGTTCTTC.